The present T cell receptor beta chain was sequenced within a study of Ad26.COV2.S vaccination and SARS-CoV-2 variants. In germline, CDR1 is SGHVS, CDR2 FQNEAQ. With 2 bases removed from V and 7 bases from J, the gap between germline ends came to 26 bases. The length of the CDR3 is 19 residues. Of note for this clone: Its antigen is undetermined.

Study results and caveats: Vaccine recipients had higher spike-specific TCR breadth than placebo recipients.

TCRdb's copy holds only in-frame clones and misses some; the assay was immunoSEQ multiplex PCR. The profile covers 500,000 or so clones, with around 85% appearing a single time and roughly 13% taken by the ten largest. The treatment denotes: roughly 20 received Ad26.COV2.S at low or high dose, single or two shots; about 5 received placebo; per-sample allocation not given. On day 63 after the first injection, vaccine and placebo recipients gave samples. Specimen: peripheral blood, collected in a trial of Ad26.COV2.S vaccine versus placebo. The chain joins TRBV7-8 to TRBJ2-2; the D gene is possibly TRBD2 (7 bases). The clonotype was recovered from a person aged 18-65 years who received the Ad26.COV2.S COVID-19 vaccine or a placebo. This CDR3 is CASSLIIWGGASAGGELFF. The CDR3 nucleotides read TGTGCCAGCAGCTTAATAATCTGGGGGGGCGCTTCGGCTGGCGGGGAGCTGTTTTTT. The whole variable domain, filled in from reference TRBV7-8 and TRBJ2-2, reads GAGVSQSPRYKVAKRGQDVALRCDPISGHVSLFWYQQALGQGPEFLTYFQNEAQLDKSGLPSDRFFAERPEGSVSTLKIQRTQQEDSAVYLCASSLIIWGGASAGGELFFGEGSRLTVL.